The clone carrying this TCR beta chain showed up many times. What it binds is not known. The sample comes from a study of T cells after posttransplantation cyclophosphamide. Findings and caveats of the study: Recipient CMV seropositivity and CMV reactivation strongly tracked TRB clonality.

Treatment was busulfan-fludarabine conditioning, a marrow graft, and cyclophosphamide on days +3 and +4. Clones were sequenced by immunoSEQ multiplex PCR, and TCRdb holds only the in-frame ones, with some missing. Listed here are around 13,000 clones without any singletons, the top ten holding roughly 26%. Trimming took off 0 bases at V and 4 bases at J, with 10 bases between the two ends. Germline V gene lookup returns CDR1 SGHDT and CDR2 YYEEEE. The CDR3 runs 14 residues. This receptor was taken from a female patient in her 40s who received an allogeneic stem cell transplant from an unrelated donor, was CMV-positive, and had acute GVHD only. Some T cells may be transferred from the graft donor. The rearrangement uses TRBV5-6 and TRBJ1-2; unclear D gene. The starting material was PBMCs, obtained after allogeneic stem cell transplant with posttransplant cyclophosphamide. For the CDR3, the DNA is TGTGCCAGCAGCTTGGGAGGCGGACTCTATGGCTACACCTTC. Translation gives CASSLGGGLYGYTF.